This T cell receptor (beta chain) is from a study of cytomegalovirus exposure and HLA in healthy donors. Trimming took 8 bases from V and 6 from J, leaving 13 bases between them. This CDR3 is built from 12 residues. In germline, CDR1 is MDHEN, CDR2 SYDVKM. Both 60 Vbeta primers and 13 Jbeta primers went into the PCR. Sequencing used immunoSEQ multiplex PCR; TCRdb keeps in-frame clones, though not all of them. The data hold around 110,000 clones, with roughly four fifths observed a single time. The sample consisted of PBMCs. The clonotype originates from a man over 45 in good health and CMV-seronegative. J is TRBJ1-1 and V is TRBV28; the D is unclear. The CDR3 nucleotides are TGTGCCAGCGTTCGTGAGAAGTCTGAAGCTTTCTTT. This sequence encodes CASVREKSEAFF.